The 20 T cell receptor beta chains in this list originate from one sample, sequenced in a study of shared clonotypes between healthy human individuals. Some clones are missing from TCRdb's copy, which holds only in-frame ones; the method was immunoSEQ multiplex PCR. The profile shows about 320,000 clones, around 87% of them singletons. The sequenced material came from memory CD8+ T cells sorted from blood. The subset is: CD45RO+ cells pooled with CCR7-negative TemRA cells. These receptors were taken from a man aged 18 to 30 in good health.

This clone was detected once. The chain has TRBV19 and TRBJ2-7, with D perhaps given as TRBD1 or TRBD2 (5 bases each). The V gene lost 1 base and the J gene lost 0 bases, with 7 bases spanning the gap. CDR1 is LNHDA and CDR2 is SQIVND in the germline V gene (reference sequence). This CDR3 contains 14 residues. The CDR3 loop reads CASSIGGISYEQYF. The DNA of the CDR3 is TGTGCCAGTAGTATAGGGGGGATCTCCTACGAGCAGTACTTC. Full variable domain (missing parts from reference TRBV19 and TRBJ2-7): DGGITQSPKYLFRKEGQNVTLSCEQNLNHDAMYWYRQDPGQGLRLIYYSQIVNDFQKGDIAEGYSVSREKKESFPLTVTSAQKNPTAFYLCASSIGGISYEQYFGPGTRLTVT.

V and J are TRBV11-1 and TRBJ2-7; perhaps TRBD1 as D (6 bases). The CDR3 has 12 residues. Germline V gene data show CDR1 as SGHAT and CDR2 as FQDESV (reference sequence). V dropped 7 bases and J dropped 7 bases, with 14 bases sitting between them. The CDR3 nucleotides read TGTGCCAGCAAGGGCCAGGGGCGGGAGCAGTACTTC. This translates into CASKGQGREQYF.

V and J are TRBV5-1 and TRBJ1-1; D unclear. CDR1 is SGHRS and CDR2 is YFSETQ in the germline V gene. The V end lost 0 bases, the J end lost 4 bases, and 13 bases lay between the germline ends. The CDR3 is made up of 15 amino acids. CDR3 sequence: CASSLVDIGGTEAFF. The CDR3, as DNA: TGCGCCAGCAGCTTGGTAGACATCGGTGGCACTGAAGCTTTCTTT.

Remarks on this clone: At the DNA level, this CDR3 is encoded by other sequences in the same sample as well. The chain carries TRBV30 and TRBJ1-1; D gene uncertain. Trimming stripped 0 bases from V and 2 bases from J, with 7 bases between. Germline V gene sequence: CDR1 GTSNPN, CDR2 SVGIG (reference sequence). The CDR3 spans 13 residues. The CDR3 region has the DNA TGTGCCTGGAGTGTGATGGGAAACACTGAAGCTTTCTTT. This gives the protein CAWSVMGNTEAFF. Combining the CDR3 with reference TRBV30 and TRBJ1-1 gives the whole variable domain SQTIHQWPATLVQPVGSPLSLECTVEGTSNPNLYWYRQAAGRGLQLLFYSVGIGQISSEVPQNLSASRPQDRQFILSSKKLLLSDSGFYLCAWSVMGNTEAFFGQGTRLTVV.

With respect to this clone: Other DNA sequences in this specimen translate into the identical CDR3. V gene TRBV28 combines with J gene TRBJ1-2; D is perhaps TRBD1 (5 bases). V lost 2 bases to trimming and J lost 4 bases, with 11 bases between them. CDR3 length: 14 amino acids. From germline, CDR1 is MDHEN and CDR2 SYDVKM. CDR3 coding DNA: TGTGCCAGCAGTTTAGTCGGGACCCTCTATGGCTACACCTTC. Its protein product is CASSLVGTLYGYTF.

The DNA of the CDR3 is TGTGCCGTCGGACCCCAGGACGAGCAGTACTTC. It encodes CAVGPQDEQYF. The rearrangement links TRBV15 to TRBJ2-7; D remains unclear. The CDR3 contains 11 residues. V lost 11 bases and J 5 bases, leaving 13 bases between the germline ends. The V gene's germline CDR1 is LNHNV and CDR2 YYDKDF (reference sequence).

The genes are TRBV9 and TRBJ2-3; D possibly corresponds to TRBD2 (6 bases). The CDR3 runs to 16 residues. Germline assignment: CDR1 SGDLS and CDR2 YYNGEE. Trimming took 0 bases from V and 2 from J, leaving 13 bases between them. The CDR3 coding sequence is TGTGCCAGCAGCGTAGGTACTAGCAGTAACACAGATACGCAGTATTTT. Amino acids: CASSVGTSSNTDTQYF.

This clone was observed once. The chain is built from TRBV7-8 and TRBJ1-3; the match to TRBD1 covers 7 bases. V shed 5 bases, J shed 0 bases, and the junction held 7 bases outside the gene matches. This CDR3 spans 16 amino acids. CDR1 is SGHVS, CDR2 FQNEAQ, per germline. This CDR3 reads CASSPPDRNSGNTIYF. CDR3 coding DNA: TGTGCCAGCAGCCCCCCGGACAGGAACTCTGGAAACACCATATATTTT.

The chain uses TRBV4-1 and TRBJ2-1, with 10 bases lining up with TRBD2. This CDR3 has 14 amino acids. The germline V gene encodes CDR1 MGHRA and CDR2 YSYEKL. V shed 2 bases, J shed 7 bases, and the junction held 2 bases outside the gene matches. CDR3: CASSQLSGRNEQFF. The CDR3 bases are TGCGCCAGCAGCCAACTTAGCGGGAGGAATGAGCAGTTCTTC.

V usage is TRBV7-9 and J usage is TRBJ1-2; D is possibly TRBD1 (6 bases). V was pared by 5 bases and J by 4 bases, with 11 bases between. The CDR3 extends over 13 amino acids. Germline V gene sequence: CDR1 SEHNR, CDR2 FQNEAQ (reference sequence). The CDR3 reads CASSAQGLYGYTF. The CDR3 DNA follows: TGTGCCAGCAGCGCGCAGGGGCTCTATGGCTACACCTTC.

J is TRBJ1-5 and V is TRBV4-1; 7 nucleotides align to TRBD1. This CDR3 spans 16 amino acids. With V trimmed by 4 bases and J by 0 bases, 6 bases remained unmatched. CDR1 MGHRA and CDR2 YSYEKL come from the germline V gene. CDR3 residues: CASSRNRGYSNQPQHF. The CDR3 DNA reads as TGCGCCAGCAGCCGTAACAGGGGTTATAGCAATCAGCCCCAGCATTTT.

The chain carries TRBV11-2 and TRBJ2-1; TRBD2 matches at 7 bases. This CDR3 has 16 residues. With V trimmed by 5 bases and J by 7 bases, 14 bases remained unmatched. The germline V gene encodes CDR1 SGHAT and CDR2 FQNNGV. The CDR3 DNA reads TGTGCCAGCAGCACGTGGGAGGGCCTAACGAAAAATGAGCAGTTCTTC. This gives the protein CASSTWEGLTKNEQFF.

V is TRBV5-8 and J is TRBJ1-1; D is perhaps TRBD1 (6 bases). Trimming took off 5 bases at V and 0 bases at J, with 17 bases between the two ends. Germline V lookup: CDR1 SGHTS, CDR2 YDEGEE. The CDR3 loop spans 16 amino acids. The CDR3 DNA is TGTGCCAGCAGGGCGGTCTTCGACAGGATGAACACTGAAGCTTTCTTT. Protein sequence: CASRAVFDRMNTEAFF.

The chain carries TRBV27 and TRBJ2-6; no clear D. The CDR3 runs 14 residues. V was pared by 3 bases and J by 4 bases, with 7 bases between. Germline V gene data show CDR1 as MNHEY and CDR2 as SMNVEV (reference sequence). CDR3 bases: TGTGCCAGCAGTTTGACCCGGGGGGCCAACGTCCTGACTTTC. Translated: CASSLTRGANVLTF.

The chain employs TRBV15 and TRBJ2-3; 7 bases align to TRBD1. The trim removed 7 bases at V and 5 bases at J, leaving 12 bases unmatched. The CDR3 has 15 amino acids. CDR1 and CDR2 (germline): LNHNV, YYDKDF (reference sequence). The CDR3 loop is CATNLDRVGEDTQYF. The CDR3 nucleotides are TGTGCCACCAACCTAGACAGGGTAGGGGAAGATACGCAGTATTTT.

The genes are TRBV29-1 and TRBJ2-1; 8 bases align to TRBD1. The CDR3 length is 12 residues. Per germline, CDR1 SQVTM and CDR2 ANQGSEA. V gave up 6 bases and J gave up 12 bases; unmatched junction bases: 10. The CDR3 spells CSVPQGVGGQFF. DNA of the CDR3: TGCAGCGTCCCACAGGGGGTGGGAGGGCAGTTCTTC.

The chain carries TRBV27 and TRBJ2-3; unclear D gene. V was pared by 0 bases and J by 2 bases, with 9 bases between. Germline V gives CDR1 MNHEY, CDR2 SMNVEV (reference sequence). CDR3 length equals 15 residues. The CDR3 protein is CASSLSLDFTDTQYF. The DNA for the CDR3 is TGTGCCAGCAGTTTATCTCTTGACTTCACAGATACGCAGTATTTT.

The V call is TRBV2, the J call TRBJ1-6, with 8 bases identical to TRBD1. Germline V gives CDR1 SNHLY, CDR2 FYNNEI. The CDR3 extends over 13 amino acids. V lost 7 bases and J lost 10; bases outside the gene matches: 6. CDR3 sequence reads: CASIGQGGSPLHF. The CDR3 DNA follows: TGTGCCAGCATTGGACAGGGAGGCTCACCCCTCCACTTT.

The gene calls are TRBV6-6 and TRBJ2-7; 10 bases match TRBD1. The CDR3 consists of 15 residues. The germline V gene has CDR1 MNHNY and CDR2 SVGAGI (reference sequence). V dropped 6 bases and J dropped 4; count of bases not matched to a gene: 9. CDR3 amino acids: CASSRSGTGVYEQYF. In DNA, the CDR3 is TGTGCCAGCAGCCGGTCCGGGACAGGGGTGTACGAGCAGTACTTC.

This chain joins TRBV10-2 and TRBJ2-1, with 8 bases fitting TRBD1. Trimming took 7 bases from V and 7 from J; bases not matched to a gene: 18. In germline, CDR1 is WSHSY, CDR2 SAAADI. The CDR3 contains 17 residues. CDR3 in amino acids: CASTITLKLRQGNEQFF. The CDR3, as DNA: TGCGCCAGCACAATCACCTTAAAGTTAAGACAGGGGAATGAGCAGTTCTTC.